This entry concerns a single T cell receptor beta chain. This clonotype appeared a few times. The antigen this receptor binds is unknown. No quality values exist for individual bases; no much larger clone is one base distant. This sample was taken from a study of T cells after yellow fever vaccination (dated by TCRdb to 2018 to 2020). Regarding the complete study: Libraries from fractions with low cell numbers were prepared with the SMART-Seq v4 Ultra Low Input RNA kit. Two healthy male donors, one aged 18 to 29 and one aged 30 to 40 years, made up the cohort. To follow T-cell clones before and after both primary and booster YFV17D yellow fever vaccination, bulk TCR alpha and beta repertoires underwent longitudinal sequencing. Blood was collected at multiple timepoints before and after primary and secondary immunization, and bulk PBMC replicates and cell subsets were isolated. Study-wide findings and limitations: Because the study included only a couple of donors, the extent to which the findings can be generalized is limited. Compared with the primary T-cell response, the secondary T-cell response was weaker but faster, peaking on day 5 rather than day 15. Because abundant contaminating clonotypes from the bulk population could be contained in FACS-sorted repertoires, computational filtering was required. After the booster, most of the clones that had expanded following primary vaccination were detected again (almost 98% of CD4 and roughly 90% of CD8), which suggests that memory was broadly maintained. A small share of clonotypes was detected in both CD4 and CD8 compartments, with the overlap likely arising from convergent recombination.

Data came from an Illumina NovaSeq 6000. TCR cDNA was synthesized by 5'RACE template switching, which introduced a universal primer site and unique molecular identifiers. cDNA synthesis was primed from both the TCR alpha and TCR beta constant segments. Library amplification involved two PCR steps, and the second step added sample barcodes and sequencing adapters. Sequencing of libraries was performed on Illumina HiSeq 2500 (2x100 bp) or NovaSeq (2x150 bp). In the original analysis: Demultiplexing of reads and collapsing into UMI consensus sequences were performed with MIGEC, and V(D)J alignment was carried out with MiXCR. Clonotypes responding to the vaccine were identified with edgeR on replicate PBMC samples, with the criteria of FDR below 0.01 and a log2 fold change above 5 up to day 15. Bulk clonotypes were assigned CD4 or CD8 identity according to which sequenced CD4 or CD8 repertoire held them at higher abundance. TCRdb redid the processing of the public reads, applying fastp at Q25 and MiXCR, and retained in-frame beta chains. Each record represents a unique CDR3 protein, reported with the most common genes and DNA among its rows. These V and J calls originate from TCRdb's pipeline instead of the authors' own analysis. The sample data list 120,000 or so distinct CDR3 sequences, and approximately 8.4% of these were observed just once. The ten largest make up 30% to 50% of the sample.

The CDR3 has 13 amino acids, counting the end cysteine and phenylalanine. Kept here is only the CDR3 DNA, which spans 39 bases and is read in frame from base 1. CDR1 and CDR2, looked up from the germline V gene, are MNHEY and SVGAGI. The junction shows trimming of 8 bases on V and 1 base on J, plus 10 bases between the germline ends. The sample's treatment or condition label is to be understood as: live attenuated yellow fever vaccine strain. PBMCs were isolated from peripheral blood using a standard Ficoll-Paque protocol. Dynabeads CD4 and CD8 positive selection kits were used to isolate the CD4 and CD8 T-cell fractions. TriZol was used to extract RNA from bulk PBMCs, from CD4 and CD8 fractions, and from dextramer-positive and dextramer-negative fractions.

The specimen comprised CD8+ T cells sorted from PBMCs, sampled on the day of the yellow fever booster vaccination. Recombination linked TRBV6-5 to TRBJ2-3; the D gene could be TRBD1 or TRBD2, each one agreeing over 6 bases. The source is a young man who received the YFV17D yellow fever vaccine. The CDR3 has the sequence CASCRGRTDTQYF. Here is the DNA: TGTGCCAGCTGTCGGGGGCGCACAGATACGCAGTATTTT.